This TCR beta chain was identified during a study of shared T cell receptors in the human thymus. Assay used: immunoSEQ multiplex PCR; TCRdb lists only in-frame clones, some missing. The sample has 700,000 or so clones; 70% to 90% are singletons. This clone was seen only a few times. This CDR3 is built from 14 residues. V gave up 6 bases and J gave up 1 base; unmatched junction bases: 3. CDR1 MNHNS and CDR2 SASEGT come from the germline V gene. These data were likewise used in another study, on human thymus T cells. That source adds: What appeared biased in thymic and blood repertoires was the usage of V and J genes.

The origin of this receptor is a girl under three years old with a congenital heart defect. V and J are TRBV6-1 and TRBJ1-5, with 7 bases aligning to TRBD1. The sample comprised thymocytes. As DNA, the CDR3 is TGTGCCAGCAGAGACAGGGTAAGCAATCAGCCCCAGCATTTT. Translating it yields CASRDRVSNQPQHF.